This TCR beta chain was sequenced during a study of T cell repertoires in ileal Crohn's disease. Study summary: Every patient was operated on for stricturing (roughly 61%) or penetrating (approximately 40%) complications.

TCRB immunosequencing input was roughly 500 nanograms of biopsy DNA per sample. The assay was immunoSEQ multiplex PCR, and TCRdb's table has in-frame clones only and misses some. Here the sample spans some 12,000 clones, about four fifths being singletons. Findings and limits, study-wide: Active smokers at surgery had more clonal expansions than non-smokers. High-frequency clones were more common in sorted CD8 than CD4 cells.

Notes on this clone: Antigen specificity is unknown.

With 4 bases clipped from V and 6 bases from J, the junction kept 9 bases outside the gene matches. This CDR3 has 16 amino acids. Germline-derived CDR1 and CDR2 are MNHNS and SASEGT. The clonotype comes from an adult with Crohn's disease. The sample consisted of ileal tissue. V is TRBV6-1 and J is TRBJ2-3; 11 nucleotides align to TRBD2. Written as DNA, the CDR3 is TGTGCCAGCAGTGCCGGGACTAGCGGACCTTCGGATACGCAGTATTTT. Amino acids: CASSAGTSGPSDTQYF.